The 3 T cell receptor beta chains listed next were all sequenced from one sample in a study of cytomegalovirus exposure and HLA in healthy donors. Primers: 60 Vbeta forward and 13 Jbeta reverse. Profiling relied on immunoSEQ multiplex PCR, and the TCRdb table lists in-frame clones only, not all of them. The sample contains roughly 99,000 clones, 77% of which appear only once. The sequencing sample was made of PBMCs. Receptor source: a male donor in good health and CMV-seronegative.

The chain has TRBV29-1 and TRBJ2-5, with D hard to call. The closer fit of TRBJ2-7 to the DNA end suggests the J call may be wrong. CDR1 and CDR2 (germline): SQVTM, ANQGSEA. This CDR3 has 11 residues. The CDR3: CSVQASYEQYF. The CDR3 bases are TGCAGCGTTCAAGCGAGCTACGAGCAGTACTTC.

The V gene is TRBV7-9, the J gene TRBJ1-2, with TRBD1 identical over 8 bases. Trimming at V came to 3 bases and at J to 0 bases, leaving 0 bases not matched to a gene. The germline gives CDR1 SEHNR, CDR2 FQNEAQ (reference sequence). CDR3 length: 14 amino acids. CDR3: CASSLGQANYGYTF. In DNA, the CDR3 is TGTGCCAGCAGCTTGGGACAGGCTAACTATGGCTACACCTTC.

V gene TRBV21-1 combines with J gene TRBJ2-1; the table's TRBD2 call for D was not verified on the DNA. TRBV21-1 represents a pseudogene. The CDR3 runs to 16 residues. CDR3 loop: CASSKGVAGPHNEQFF. DNA of the CDR3: TGTGCCAGCAGCAAAGGGGTAGCGGGGCCTCACAATGAGCAGTTCTTC.